Listed below are T cell receptor beta chains from one sample, sequenced in a study of OX40 agonist ivuxolimab in advanced cancers. TCRdb's copy holds only in-frame clones and misses some; the assay was immunoSEQ multiplex PCR. The repertoire holds tens of thousands of clones, with under 90% as singletons. Specimen: CD4+ or CD8+ T cells sorted from blood, collected in a trial of the OX40 agonist ivuxolimab. The receptors derive from an adult with an advanced solid tumor such as melanoma, head and neck, liver or kidney cancer. The CDR3 runs from the conserved cysteine through the conserved F or W. The D gene is left open where the match is weak. For some rows the clone size is stated as once, few or many, or as a class when expanded; others skip it.

TRBJ2-1,TRBV5-1,NA,TRBD2,CASRVSRGSSYNEQFF,TGCGCCAGCAGGGTCTCGCGGGGGAGCTCCTACAATGAGCAGTTCTTC
TRBJ2-2,TRBV7-2,NA,NA,CASRGVGRTGELFF,TGTGCCAGCAGGGGGGTAGGGCGGACCGGGGAGCTGTTTTTT
TRBJ2-1,TRBV10-3,NA,TRBD2,CAISDSTSGGRSEQFF,TGTGCCATCAGTGATTCTACTAGCGGGGGGCGTAGTGAGCAGTTCTTC
TRBJ2-1,TRBV18,NA,TRBD2,CASAPGIAGGNEQFF,TGTGCCAGCGCCCCGGGGATAGCGGGGGGGAATGAGCAGTTCTTC
TRBJ1-1,TRBV6-1,NA,TRBD1,CASSAKTGLVPGTEAFF,TGTGCCAGCAGTGCCAAGACAGGGTTGGTGCCGGGCACTGAAGCTTTCTTT
TRBJ2-5,TRBV10-3,NA,NA,CAISESGRWQETQYF,TGTGCCATCAGTGAGTCGGGGCGATGGCAAGAGACCCAGTACTTC
TRBJ1-2,TRBV5-4,NA,NA,CASSSAEGYGYTF,TGTGCCAGCAGCTCCGCAGAGGGCTATGGCTACACCTTC
TRBJ1-6,TRBV30,NA,TRBD1,CAWSEQGNSPLHF,TGTGCCTGGAGTGAACAGGGGAATTCACCCCTCCACTTT
TRBJ1-5,TRBV18,NA,NA,CASSPRGAGQGNQPQHF,TGTGCCAGCTCACCACGTGGGGCAGGGCAGGGCAATCAGCCCCAGCATTTT
TRBJ2-3,TRBV4-1,NA,TRBD2,CAAGGTSTDTQYF,TGCGCCGCCGGGGGGACTAGCACAGATACGCAGTATTTT
TRBJ1-2,TRBV28,NA,NA,CASSSGQQDYGYTF,TGTGCCAGCAGTTCCGGACAGCAGGACTATGGCTACACCTTC
TRBJ1-6,TRBV18,NA,NA,CASSPSGQISSPLHF,TGTGCCAGCTCACCGTCCGGGCAGATAAGTTCACCCCTCCACTTT
TRBJ2-5,TRBV6-5,NA,NA,CASSYLGTSSETQYF,TGTGCCAGCAGTTACCTAGGAACTAGTAGCGAGACCCAGTACTTC
TRBJ1-4,TRBV6-1,NA,NA,CASSDSLANEKLFF,TGTGCCAGCAGTGACAGTCTCGCTAATGAAAAACTGTTTTTT
TRBJ2-6,TRBV5-4,NA,NA,CASSLESGANVLTF,TGTGCCAGCAGCTTGGAATCCGGGGCCAACGTCCTGACTTTC
TRBJ2-5,TRBV5-1,NA,NA,CASSPDQQETQYF,TGCGCCAGCAGCCCGGACCAGCAAGAGACCCAGTACTTC
TRBJ2-1,TRBV18,once,NA,CASSPGEHSSYNEQFF,TGTGCCAGCTCACCAGGAGAACACAGCTCCTACAATGAGCAGTTCTTC
TRBJ1-5,TRBV15,once,NA,CATSRDPGGDQPQHF,TGTGCCACCAGCAGAGATCCTGGCGGAGATCAGCCCCAGCATTTT
TRBJ1-4,TRBV30,NA,TRBD1,CAWSSSGQGNEKLFF,TGTGCCTGGAGTTCGTCGGGACAGGGAAATGAAAAACTGTTTTTT
TRBJ2-3,TRBV11-2,NA,TRBD2,CASSRMGGLAGDTQYF,TGTGCCAGCAGCCGCATGGGGGGACTAGCGGGGGATACGCAGTATTTT
TRBJ2-6,TRBV7-3,NA,TRBD1,CASRAGGSSGANVLTF,TGTGCCAGCAGGGCAGGGGGAAGCTCTGGGGCCAACGTCCTGACTTTC
TRBJ2-3,TRBV11-2,NA,NA,CASSLEGADRPAGDTQYF,TGTGCCAGCAGCTTAGAGGGTGCGGACCGCCCGGCGGGAGATACGCAGTATTTT
TRBJ2-1,TRBV5-1,NA,TRBD1,CASSYGQGETEQFF,TGCGCCAGCAGCTATGGACAGGGTGAGACTGAGCAGTTCTTC
TRBJ1-5,TRBV6-1,NA,NA,CASRPPDSNNQPQHF,TGTGCCAGCAGGCCGCCGGACAGCAACAATCAGCCCCAGCATTTT
TRBJ1-5,TRBV27,NA,TRBD1,CASSLGTGGNQPQHF,TGTGCCAGCAGTTTAGGGACAGGGGGCAATCAGCCCCAGCATTTT
TRBJ2-5,TRBV10-2,NA,TRBD2,CASSRLAGGLGRETQYF,TGCGCCAGCAGTCGACTAGCGGGGGGCCTGGGTAGGGAGACCCAGTACTTC
TRBJ2-1,TRBV11-2,NA,TRBD2,CASSTVAGAYNEQFF,TGTGCCAGCAGCACCGTAGCGGGAGCCTACAATGAGCAGTTCTTC
TRBJ1-3,TRBV2,NA,NA,CASSDPGAYTIYF,TGTGCCAGCAGTGATCCCGGGGCTTACACCATATATTTT
TRBJ2-1,TRBV5-4,NA,TRBD1,CASTLAGTGYNEQFF,TGTGCCAGCACCCTTGCCGGGACAGGCTACAATGAGCAGTTCTTC
TRBJ2-7,TRBV18,NA,NA,CASSPGDLPYEQYF,TGTGCCAGCTCACCGGGGGACCTCCCCTACGAGCAGTACTTC
TRBJ2-7,TRBV13,NA,TRBD2,CASSGLAWDEQYF,TGTGCCAGCAGCGGACTAGCGTGGGACGAGCAGTACTTC
TRBJ1-6,TRBV28,NA,NA,CASSFHGQSYNSPLHF,TGTGCCAGCAGTTTTCACGGACAGAGCTATAATTCACCCCTCCACTTT
TRBJ1-1,TRBV28,NA,NA,CASRPRTNGDTEAFF,TGTGCCAGCAGGCCGAGGACGAACGGGGACACTGAAGCTTTCTTT
TRBJ2-7,TRBV6-5,NA,TRBD1,CASRELGQNDYEQYF,TGTGCCAGCAGAGAACTGGGACAGAACGACTACGAGCAGTACTTC
TRBJ2-1,TRBV19,NA,TRBD1,CATRQGAVNEQFF,TGTGCCACTCGACAGGGGGCAGTCAATGAGCAGTTCTTC
TRBJ1-5,TRBV6-6,NA,TRBD1,CASTAQQGYSNQPQHF,TGTGCCAGCACCGCCCAACAGGGGTATAGCAATCAGCCCCAGCATTTT
TRBJ2-5,TRBV9,few,NA,CASSEDGAGETQYF,TGTGCCAGCAGCGAGGATGGGGCTGGGGAGACCCAGTACTTC
TRBJ1-2,TRBV19,NA,NA,CASSKGRNYGYTF,TGTGCCAGTAGTAAAGGCCGGAACTATGGCTACACCTTC
TRBJ2-3,TRBV19,NA,NA,CASSRAGITDTQYF,TGTGCCAGTAGTAGGGCAGGGATCACAGATACGCAGTATTTT
TRBJ2-7,TRBV5-1,NA,NA,CASSLGLDYEQYF,TGCGCCAGCAGCTTAGGACTTGATTACGAGCAGTACTTC
TRBJ2-2,TRBV4-2,NA,TRBD2,CASSPRPSGANTGELFF,TGTGCCAGCAGCCCTCGCCCTAGCGGGGCGAACACCGGGGAGCTGTTTTTT
TRBJ1-1,TRBV2,NA,TRBD1,CATHPRQGGTEAFF,TGTGCCACCCACCCCAGACAGGGAGGAACTGAAGCTTTCTTT
TRBJ2-1,TRBV2,NA,TRBD1,CASRHRGAYNEQFF,TGTGCCAGCAGACACAGGGGTGCCTACAATGAGCAGTTCTTC
TRBJ2-1,TRBV7-2,NA,NA,CASSPSWGLSNEQFF,TGTGCCAGCAGCCCCAGCTGGGGGCTTAGCAATGAGCAGTTCTTC
TRBJ2-5,TRBV5-4,NA,NA,CASSNQVKETQYF,TGTGCCAGCAGCAATCAGGTCAAAGAGACCCAGTACTTC
TRBJ1-5,TRBV10-1,NA,NA,CAPIRENSNQPQHF,TGCGCTCCTATCAGGGAGAATAGCAATCAGCCCCAGCATTTT
TRBJ1-3,TRBV9,NA,NA,CASSDLTASSGNTIYF,TGTGCCAGCAGCGACCTCACGGCAAGCTCTGGAAACACCATATATTTT
TRBJ2-1,TRBV5-6,NA,TRBD1,CASSPVRGRRDEQFF,TGTGCCAGCAGCCCGGTAAGGGGGCGCAGGGATGAGCAGTTCTTC
TRBJ1-5,TRBV18,NA,NA,CASSLGTNANNQPQHF,TGTGCCAGCTCACTGGGGACAAACGCCAACAATCAGCCCCAGCATTTT
TRBJ2-5,TRBV5-6,NA,NA,CASSLEVGTVETQYF,TGTGCCAGCAGCTTGGAGGTAGGTACGGTTGAGACCCAGTACTTC
TRBJ2-3,TRBV5-8,NA,TRBD2,CASSLEASGGTDTQYF,TGTGCCAGCAGCTTGGAGGCTAGCGGGGGCACAGATACGCAGTATTTT
TRBJ2-1,TRBV11-3,NA,TRBD2,CASTTVATSGTYNEQFF,TGTGCCAGCACCACCGTGGCGACTAGCGGGACATACAATGAGCAGTTCTTC
TRBJ2-2,TRBV7-9,NA,NA,CASSSGSGYTGELFF,TGTGCCAGCAGCTCGGGTAGCGGATACACCGGGGAGCTGTTTTTT
TRBJ1-4,TRBV11-2,few,NA,CASSLGPPRSNEKLFF,TGTGCCAGCAGCTTAGGCCCCCCCAGGAGTAATGAAAAACTGTTTTTT
TRBJ2-5,TRBV7-3,NA,NA,CASSFTIQETQYF,TGTGCCAGCAGCTTTACGATTCAAGAGACCCAGTACTTC